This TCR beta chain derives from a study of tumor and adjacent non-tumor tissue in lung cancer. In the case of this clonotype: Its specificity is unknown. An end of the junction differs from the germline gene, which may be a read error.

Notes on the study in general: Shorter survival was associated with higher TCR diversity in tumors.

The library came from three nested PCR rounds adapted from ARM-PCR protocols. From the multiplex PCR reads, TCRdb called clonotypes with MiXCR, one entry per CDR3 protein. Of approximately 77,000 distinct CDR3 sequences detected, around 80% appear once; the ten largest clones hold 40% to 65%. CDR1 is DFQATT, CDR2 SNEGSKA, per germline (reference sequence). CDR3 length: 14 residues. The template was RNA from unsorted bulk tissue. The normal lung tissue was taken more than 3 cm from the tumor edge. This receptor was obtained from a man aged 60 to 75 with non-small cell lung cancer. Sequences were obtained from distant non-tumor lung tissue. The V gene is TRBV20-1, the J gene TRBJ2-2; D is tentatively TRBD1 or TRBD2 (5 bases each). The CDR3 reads CSDGRWGSTGDLFF. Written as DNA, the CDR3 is TGCAGTGATGGCCGGTGGGGGAGCACCGGGGATCTGTTTTTT.